This T cell receptor beta chain was identified during a study of human T cells and chemical hapten exposure. In this sample, this clonotype turned up a few times. Its antigen is as yet unknown. Germline V gives CDR1 LGHNA, CDR2 YSLEER. This CDR3 has 17 residues. V gave up 0 bases and J gave up 4 bases; unmatched junction bases: 6. The sample's time point: pre-sensitization, week 0. Treatment noted: therapeutic diphenylcyclopropenone sensitization with weekly scalp DPC. TCRdb called the RACE reads again in MiXCR, with one record for every CDR3 protein. The top ten clones hold more than 8% of a sample with some 300,000 distinct CDR3 sequences, about 5.4% of them seen once. Overall study results and limits: Relative to control repertoires, expanded TCRs gave rise to significantly more large CDR3 similarity clusters. Those TCRs sitting above 1 in 1000 frequency stayed the same with DPC sensitization.

Source: whole blood, taken in connection with sensitization to the hapten diphenylcyclopropenone (DPC). The rearrangement joins TRBV4-3 to TRBJ2-3, with TRBD2 identical over 11 bases. The clonotype comes from a woman younger than 35 with alopecia areata. Some clones in this sample may be carry-over from other donors' samples. The CDR3 reads CASSQDGSGGAADTQYF. CDR3 nucleotides: TGCGCCAGCAGCCAAGATGGTAGCGGGGGGGCCGCAGATACGCAGTATTTT.